The source of this TCR beta chain is a study of blood T cell repertoires in COVID-19. Overall study: Acute and convalescent COVID-19 specimens originated in the United States, Italy and Spain. The analysed material was cDNA or gDNA that came from T cells, B-cell-depleted T cells, or PBMCs.

Germline assignment: CDR1 LGHNA and CDR2 YSLEER. The length of the CDR3 is 16 residues. Trimming removed 0 bases at V and 0 bases at J, with 11 bases between. In the original processing: Researchers report that nucleated cell counts were estimated from reference gene primer amplification. TCRdb's table, derived via immunoSEQ multiplex PCR, lists solely in-frame clones and lacks some. For V, J and clone size, that table is used; D and trimming come from the DNA. The repertoire holds some 160,000 clones, with 88% as singletons. Sequencing input: peripheral blood. This clonotype originated in a man between 50 and 59 years old who had recovered from COVID-19. The gene calls are TRBV4-3 and TRBJ1-1; D is perhaps TRBD1 (6 bases). The chain's CDR3 is CASSQELGQMNTEAFF. CDR3 nucleotides: TGCGCCAGCAGCCAAGAGTTAGGACAGATGAACACTGAAGCTTTCTTT.